This TCR beta chain was sequenced in a study of blood T cells in healthy people across ages. Findings and limits, study-wide: The long-lived group displayed more naive CD4+ cells, plus higher diversity, than the aged donors did.

Concerning this clonotype: As yet, its antigen is unknown.

Next came a second PCR, run for roughly 6 to 11 cycles, which used a sample-barcoded 5' primer along with a J-beta primer mix. TCRdb fed the 5' RACE reads into MiXCR, producing one record per CDR3 protein. The data contain approximately 690,000 distinct CDR3 sequences, less than 45% of them seen just once; the ten biggest clones take up roughly 30%. The sequence came from a man older than 75 in good health. Sequenced material: blood.

In DNA form, the CDR3 reads TGTGCCAGCAGTCTCGGGGGACTAGCGGGGAGCACAGATACGCAGTATTTT. Its protein is CASSLGGLAGSTDTQYF. The genes are TRBV7-2 and TRBJ2-3; 13 nucleotides match TRBD2. J lost 0 bases, V lost 6 bases, and 6 bases had no gene match. Germline V CDR1 and CDR2: SGHTA, FQGNSA. The CDR3 is made up of 17 amino acids.